This paragraph covers one T cell receptor (beta chain) sequence. The germline V gene has CDR1 MDHEN and CDR2 SYDVKM. The CDR3 sequence is 13 residues long. Trimming shortened V by 6 bases and J by 6 bases, and 14 bases separated the two germline ends. This entry is derived from a study of blood T cell repertoires in COVID-19. Method: immunoSEQ multiplex PCR; TCRdb's copy keeps in-frame clones and lacks some. Here the sample spans roughly 200,000 clones, around four fifths being singletons. The chain employs TRBV28 and TRBJ1-2; D possibly corresponds to TRBD1 (6 bases). Sequences were obtained from peripheral blood. This TCR was sampled from a woman aged 80 or older with active or convalescent COVID-19. The CDR3 here is CASSEGQLHGYTF. In DNA, the CDR3 is TGTGCCAGCAGCGAAGGACAGCTTCATGGCTACACCTTC.